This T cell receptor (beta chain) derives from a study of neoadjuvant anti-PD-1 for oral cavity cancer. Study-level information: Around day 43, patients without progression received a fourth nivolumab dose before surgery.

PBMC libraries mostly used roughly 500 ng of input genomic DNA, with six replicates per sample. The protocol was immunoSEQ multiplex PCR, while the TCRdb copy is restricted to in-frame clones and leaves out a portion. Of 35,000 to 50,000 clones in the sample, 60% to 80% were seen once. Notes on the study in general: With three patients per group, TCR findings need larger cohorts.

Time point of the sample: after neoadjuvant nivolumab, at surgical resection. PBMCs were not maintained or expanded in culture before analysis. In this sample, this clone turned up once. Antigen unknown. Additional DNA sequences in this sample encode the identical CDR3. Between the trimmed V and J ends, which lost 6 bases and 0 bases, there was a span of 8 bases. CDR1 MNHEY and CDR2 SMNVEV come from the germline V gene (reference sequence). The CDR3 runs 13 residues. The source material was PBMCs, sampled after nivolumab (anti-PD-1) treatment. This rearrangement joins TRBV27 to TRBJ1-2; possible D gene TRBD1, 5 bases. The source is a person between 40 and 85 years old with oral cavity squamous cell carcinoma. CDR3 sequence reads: CASRLTANYGYTF. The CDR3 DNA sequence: TGTGCCAGCAGGCTGACAGCTAACTATGGCTACACCTTC.